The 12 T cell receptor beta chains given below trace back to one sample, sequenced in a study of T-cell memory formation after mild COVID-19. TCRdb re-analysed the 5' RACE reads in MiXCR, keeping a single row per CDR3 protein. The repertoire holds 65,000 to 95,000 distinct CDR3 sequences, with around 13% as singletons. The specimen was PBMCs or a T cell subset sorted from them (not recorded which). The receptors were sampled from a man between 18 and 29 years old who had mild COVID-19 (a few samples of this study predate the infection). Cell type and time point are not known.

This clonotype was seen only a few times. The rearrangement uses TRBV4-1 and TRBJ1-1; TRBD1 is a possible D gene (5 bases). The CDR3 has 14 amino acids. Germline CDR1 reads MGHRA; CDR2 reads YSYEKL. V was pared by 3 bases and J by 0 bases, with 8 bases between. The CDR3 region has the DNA TGCGCCAGCAGCCACGGGACGGTGAACACTGAAGCTTTCTTT. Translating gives CASSHGTVNTEAFF.

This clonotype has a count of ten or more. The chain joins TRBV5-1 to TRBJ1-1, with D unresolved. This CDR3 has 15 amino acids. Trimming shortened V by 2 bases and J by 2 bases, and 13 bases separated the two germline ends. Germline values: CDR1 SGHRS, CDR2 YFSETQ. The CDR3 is CASSFRSGSNTEAFF. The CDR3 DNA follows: TGCGCCAGCAGCTTCCGGTCGGGATCTAACACTGAAGCTTTCTTT.

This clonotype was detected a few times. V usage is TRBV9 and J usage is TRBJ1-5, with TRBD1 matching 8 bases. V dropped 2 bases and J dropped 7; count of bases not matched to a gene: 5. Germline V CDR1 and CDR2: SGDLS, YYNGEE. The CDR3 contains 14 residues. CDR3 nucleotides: TGTGCCAGCAGCGTGGACAGGGCGGGCCAGCCCCAGCATTTT. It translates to CASSVDRAGQPQHF.

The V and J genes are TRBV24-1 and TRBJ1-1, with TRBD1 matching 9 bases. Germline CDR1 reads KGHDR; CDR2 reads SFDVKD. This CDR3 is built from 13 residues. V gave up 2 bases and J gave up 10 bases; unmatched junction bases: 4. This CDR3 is CATSDWGQGGAFF. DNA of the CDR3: TGTGCCACCAGTGATTGGGGACAGGGAGGAGCTTTCTTT.

For the CDR3, the DNA is TGCGCCAGCAGCTTGTACGGGGGAGGCGGCATAGATACGCAGTATTTT. The encoded protein is CASSLYGGGGIDTQYF. The chain combines TRBV5-1 with TRBJ2-3; a weak D match, TRBD2 (6 bases). The V end lost 1 base, the J end lost 5 bases, and 17 bases lay between the germline ends. The CDR3 covers 16 residues. Germline values: CDR1 SGHRS, CDR2 YFSETQ.

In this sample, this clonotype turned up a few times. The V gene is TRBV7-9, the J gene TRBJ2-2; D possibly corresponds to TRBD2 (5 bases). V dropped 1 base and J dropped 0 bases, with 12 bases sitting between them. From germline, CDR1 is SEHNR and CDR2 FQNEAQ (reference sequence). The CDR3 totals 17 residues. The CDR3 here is CASSLEVARPNTGELFF. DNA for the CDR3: TGTGCCAGCAGCTTAGAGGTAGCGCGACCGAACACCGGGGAGCTGTTTTTT.

The CDR3 here is CASRLGQGDYNEQFF. CDR3 nucleotides: TGCGCCAGCAGACTGGGACAGGGAGACTACAATGAGCAGTTCTTC. This chain joins TRBV5-1 and TRBJ2-1; 9 bases line up with TRBD1. CDR3 length: 15 amino acids. Germline CDR1 and CDR2: SGHRS and YFSETQ. Losses at the gene ends were 5 bases for V and 3 bases for J; bases not matched to a gene: 6.

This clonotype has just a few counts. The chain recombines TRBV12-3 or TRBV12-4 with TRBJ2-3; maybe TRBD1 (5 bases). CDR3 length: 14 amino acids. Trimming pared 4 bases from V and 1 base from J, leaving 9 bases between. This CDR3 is CASSSSTGTDTQYF. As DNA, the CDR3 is TGTGCCAGCAGTTCCTCGACAGGCACAGATACGCAGTATTTT.

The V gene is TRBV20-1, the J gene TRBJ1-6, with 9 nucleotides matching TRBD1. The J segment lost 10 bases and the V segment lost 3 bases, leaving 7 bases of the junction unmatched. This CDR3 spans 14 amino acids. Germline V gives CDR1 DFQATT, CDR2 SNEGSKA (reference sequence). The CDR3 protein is CSARGQGWNSPLHF. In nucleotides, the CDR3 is TGCAGTGCTAGGGGACAGGGTTGGAACTCACCCCTCCACTTT.

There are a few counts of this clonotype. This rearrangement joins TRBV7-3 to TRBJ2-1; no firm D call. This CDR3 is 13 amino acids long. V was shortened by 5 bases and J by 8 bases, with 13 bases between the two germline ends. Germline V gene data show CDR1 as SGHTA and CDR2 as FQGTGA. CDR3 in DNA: TGTGCCAGCAGCCCTCTAGGGCTGGATGAGCAGTTCTTC. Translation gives CASSPLGLDEQFF. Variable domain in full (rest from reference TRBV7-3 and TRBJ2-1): GAGVSQTPSNKVTEKGKYVELRCDPISGHTALYWYRQSLGQGPEFLIYFQGTGAADDSGLPNDRFFAVRPEGSVSTLKIQRTERGDSAVYLCASSPLGLDEQFFGPGTRLTVL.

The CDR3 protein is CASSLKFPGTGTDTQYF. The CDR3 DNA reads as TGCGCCAGCAGCTTGAAGTTCCCGGGGACCGGCACAGATACGCAGTATTTT. The rearrangement joins TRBV5-1 to TRBJ2-3; D tentatively fits TRBD1 or TRBD2 (5 bases each). Germline V gene sequence: CDR1 SGHRS, CDR2 YFSETQ. V dropped 1 base and J dropped 1 base, with 16 bases sitting between them. There are 17 residues in the CDR3.

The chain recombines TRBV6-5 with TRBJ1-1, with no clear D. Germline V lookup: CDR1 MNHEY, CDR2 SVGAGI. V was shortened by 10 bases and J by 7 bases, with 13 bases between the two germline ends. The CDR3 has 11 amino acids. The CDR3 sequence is CATTYGDEAFF. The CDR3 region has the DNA TGTGCCACCACGTACGGGGATGAAGCTTTCTTT.